These T cell receptor beta chains were read from a single sample in a study of T cell repertoires in cytomegalovirus infection. TCRdb reanalysed the reads using MiXCR and keeps one entry per CDR3 protein. The sample lists about 63,000 distinct CDR3 sequences; 20% were seen once. The antigens these receptors bind are not known. Sequences were derived from CD8+ T cells from cultured PBMCs, sampled from culture after CMV antigen stimulation. These receptors originate from a human donor in good health (CMV status not recorded). Some clones in this sample may be carry-over from other donors' samples. Both conserved end residues are part of each CDR3. A D gene is named only where the DNA matches it firmly. Expanded clones get a size class; other rows say once, few or many, or leave the size out.

TRBJ2-6 | TRBV7-2 | TRBD1 | few | 17 | TGTGCCAGCAGCTTAGTGGACAGGGGGATTGGGGCCAACGTCCTGACTTTC | CASSLVDRGIGANVLTF
TRBJ1-2 | TRBV7-2 | NA | NA | 15 | TGTGCCAGCAGCGGACCCGACGGGCCTTTCTATGGCTACACCTTC | CASSGPDGPFYGYTF
TRBJ2-7 | TRBV6-6 | NA | NA | 13 | TGTGCCAGCAGTTACAATCCGGAGGACGAGCAGTACTTC | CASSYNPEDEQYF
TRBJ1-1 | TRBV12-3/TRBV12-4 | NA | few | 12 | TGTGCCAGCAGTAGTCTAGTCACTGAAGCTTTCTTT | CASSSLVTEAFF
TRBJ1-1 | TRBV7-2 | NA | few | 15 | TGTGCCAGCATGCAACGGGAAAGACGGGACACTGAAGCTTTCTTT | CASMQRERRDTEAFF
TRBJ1-2 | TRBV27 | TRBD1 | many | 19 | TGTGCCAGCAGTTTAAGGACCGGGACAGGGGGCCTTGGGAACTATGGCTACACCTTC | CASSLRTGTGGLGNYGYTF
TRBJ2-7 | TRBV11-2 | NA | NA | 12 | TGTGCCAGCAGCCCGGCCGGCGTCGAGCAGTACTTC | CASSPAGVEQYF
TRBJ2-7 | TRBV11-1 | NA | NA | 14 | TGTGCCAGCAGCTTACGGGGGCGCTCCTACGAGCAGTACTTC | CASSLRGRSYEQYF
TRBJ2-5 | TRBV29-1 | NA | few | 14 | TGCAGCGCAATACCTTCGGGGTACCAAGAGACCCAGTACTTC | CSAIPSGYQETQYF
TRBJ2-3 | TRBV4-1 | TRBD2 | few | 15 | TGCGCCAGCAGCCTACGCGGGGGGGACACAGATACGCAGTATTTT | CASSLRGGDTDTQYF
TRBJ2-7 | TRBV7-8 | NA | NA | 11 | TGTGCCAGCAGCGATGGGGGATGGCAGTACTTC | CASSDGGWQYF